This T cell receptor (beta chain) emerged from a study of beta chain features in type 1 diabetes listed by TCRdb under 2018. Study-wide context: Mean age, gender distribution, total cell number and subset yield were not different between patients and healthy donors. Naive and central memory subsets were obtained from all 30 or so donors, but regulatory and stem cell-like memory subsets were isolated from only 8 patients and roughly eight healthy donors. The study compared the TCRB repertoires of sorted circulating CD4+ T cell subsets in recently diagnosed type 1 diabetes patients with those in matched healthy donors. A total of about 100 million sorted cells were examined across all samples, and RNA yield correlated strongly with the number of cells per subset.

Via the germline V gene (reference sequence), CDR1 is SEHNR and CDR2 FQNEAQ. The CDR3 spans 14 residues, from the cysteine through the phenylalanine. Only the CDR3 part of the read is kept: 42 bases, read in frame from the first base. V loses 2 bases of germline sequence and J loses 6 bases, and the interval between the two ends is 13 bases. What the research found in general, with its limitations: A moderate but significant shortening of TCRB CDR3 length was observed in type 1 diabetes patients in all four CD4+ subsets. Shorter templates might have been favored by PCR, but patient and control samples were amplified and corrected together, so both groups would have been affected equally by any skew. Only small numbers of individuals were included in the HLA sub-analyses, which left unresolved whether HLA type had any influence on TCRB rearrangement. Patients with type 1 diabetes made fewer insertions and deleted more nucleotides at VDJ recombination sites, implying thymic rearrangement abnormalities. The naive, central memory and regulatory TCRB repertoires appeared to resemble one another more closely among patients than among healthy donors. Sequencing cDNA rather than genomic DNA could over-represent highly expressing activated cells, although activation and CD3 levels did not differ between groups.

A single peripheral blood draw of about 120 mL on average was collected from each donor into heparinised tubes. A BD FACSAria II was used to sort naive, central memory, regulatory and stem cell-like memory CD4+ T cells with a panel that included CD45RO, CCR7, CD25, CD127, CD95 and CD27. A purity above 95% was achieved for all sorted populations. PBMCs were isolated right away by Lymphoprep density gradient centrifugation and were stained directly, without culture. Samples were stained and sorted in pairs, with one healthy donor and one patient per experiment, so that batch effects were minimized. The entire isolated RNA was reverse transcribed using the High Capacity cDNA Reverse Transcription Kit, and thus expressed TCRB transcripts were sequenced. Deep immunoSEQ sequencing was performed on naive, central memory and regulatory T cell samples, with an average of approximately 3.9 million total reads per sample. Sorted cells were lysed in RLT buffer and RNA was extracted with DNase-treated RNeasy Micro or Mini kits, depending on cell number. To prevent cross-contamination, each cell subset was processed individually, whereas patient and healthy donor samples were processed jointly. The immunoSEQ multiplex PCR was used to amplify TCRB sequences from cDNA, generating 87-bp fragments that spanned the CDR3 region. The amplicons were sequenced using the Illumina HiSeq platform. Per the authors' processing: Synthetic template baselines were used to correct PCR bias computationally, reads within Hamming distance 2 were collapsed, and singletons that could not be merged were discarded. Reads were aligned against IMGT so that V, D and J genes, CDR3 length and insertions or deletions at six rearrangement sites could be assigned. Within each subset, clonotype counts were normalized to the number of sorted cells before true diversity and Gini coefficients were calculated with the tcR R package. Repertoire sharing was quantified using the overlap coefficient calculated on TCRB nucleotide sequences. Out-of-frame TCRB sequences from naive cells were analyzed as a proxy for the pre-selection repertoire. The table was pulled from immuneACCESS by TCRdb, which kept in-frame rearrangements only. Such tables lose some clones; where checked, under half of the loss comes from unresolved V genes, and the rest has no known cause. V and J calls and clone size are as listed in that table; D and trimming were resolved from the DNA. The sample records a few hundred thousand clones, about a fifth of which are singletons. The ten most abundant clones make up around 0.028% of the sample.

The table lists this clone with a few counts. Its antigen is not yet known. No clone much larger than this one lies a single base away; base qualities are absent. Source material: naive CD4+ T cells from blood. The cell subset or site tag for this specimen amounts to: true naive CD4+ T cells. This sequence originates from a woman between 35 and 50 years old with type 1 diabetes. The chain couples TRBV7-9 to TRBJ1-2; matching of 6 bases hints at TRBD1 as the D gene. Read as DNA, the sequence is TGTGCCAGCAGCTTATCTGGGACACAGAATGGCTACACCTTC. Its protein is CASSLSGTQNGYTF.